The rows below give T cell receptor beta chains drawn from one sample of a study of graft-versus-host responses after intestinal transplantation. The data were produced by immunoSEQ multiplex PCR, yet TCRdb's version contains in-frame clones alone and is incomplete. The sample records about 130,000 clones, around 90% being singletons. For these TCRs, the target antigens are not known. Sequencing used unstimulated CD4+ T cells sorted from spleen or lymph node cells, obtained before intestinal transplant. The receptors shown here come from a human donor who received an intestinal transplant. Both conserved end residues are part of each CDR3. The D gene is left open where the match is weak. Clone size, where shown, is once, few, many, or a class for clones that have expanded.

d_call: TRBD2; clone_size: -; j_call: TRBJ2-5; v_call: TRBV7-2; cdr3_aa: CASSLFLAGETQYF; cdr3_nt: TGTGCCAGCAGCTTATTCCTAGCGGGAGAGACCCAGTACTTC
d_call: -; clone_size: -; j_call: TRBJ2-1; v_call: TRBV4-1; cdr3_aa: CASSQEGYNEQFF; cdr3_nt: TGCGCCAGCAGCCAAGAAGGATACAATGAGCAGTTCTTC
d_call: -; clone_size: -; j_call: TRBJ2-7; v_call: TRBV5-4; cdr3_aa: CASSLVPARRSYEQYF; cdr3_nt: TGTGCCAGCAGCTTGGTGCCGGCCCGGAGGTCCTACGAGCAGTACTTC
d_call: TRBD1; clone_size: -; j_call: TRBJ2-5; v_call: TRBV28; cdr3_aa: CASSSLRDRDF; cdr3_nt: TGTGCCAGCAGTTCACTCCGGGACAGGGACTTC
d_call: TRBD1; clone_size: once; j_call: TRBJ2-2; v_call: TRBV7-3; cdr3_aa: CASSTTGVRAGELFF; cdr3_nt: TGTGCCAGCAGCACCACAGGGGTTCGGGCCGGGGAGCTGTTTTTT
d_call: -; clone_size: -; j_call: TRBJ1-1; v_call: TRBV9; cdr3_aa: CASSVGGADMNTEAFF; cdr3_nt: TGTGCCAGCAGCGTAGGGGGGGCCGACATGAACACTGAAGCTTTCTTT
d_call: -; clone_size: -; j_call: TRBJ1-1; v_call: TRBV5-6; cdr3_aa: CASSLVASYTEAFF; cdr3_nt: TGTGCCAGCAGCTTGGTTGCCAGTTACACTGAAGCTTTCTTT
d_call: -; clone_size: -; j_call: TRBJ1-3; v_call: TRBV29-1; cdr3_aa: CSVETGNSGNTIYF; cdr3_nt: TGCAGCGTTGAAACAGGGAACTCTGGAAACACCATATATTTT
d_call: -; clone_size: -; j_call: TRBJ2-1; v_call: TRBV5-4; cdr3_aa: CASSYPGQHYNEQFF; cdr3_nt: TGTGCCAGCAGCTATCCGGGACAACACTACAATGAGCAGTTCTTC
d_call: -; clone_size: -; j_call: TRBJ1-1; v_call: TRBV4-2; cdr3_aa: CASSLEQGADATEAFF; cdr3_nt: TGTGCCAGCAGCCTAGAACAGGGAGCGGATGCCACTGAAGCTTTCTTT
d_call: -; clone_size: -; j_call: TRBJ1-4; v_call: TRBV19; cdr3_aa: CASARPNEKLFF; cdr3_nt: TGTGCCAGTGCTAGACCGAATGAAAAACTGTTTTTT
d_call: -; clone_size: -; j_call: TRBJ2-1; v_call: TRBV2; cdr3_aa: CASSVPSWAYNEQFF; cdr3_nt: TGTGCCAGCAGTGTCCCTAGTTGGGCCTACAATGAGCAGTTCTTC
d_call: TRBD2; clone_size: -; j_call: TRBJ2-3; v_call: TRBV6-4; cdr3_aa: CASSDMTSGSTDTQYF; cdr3_nt: TGTGCCAGCAGTGACATGACTAGCGGTTCCACAGATACGCAGTATTTT
d_call: -; clone_size: once; j_call: TRBJ2-4; v_call: TRBV19; cdr3_aa: CASSIQAVQYF; cdr3_nt: TGTGCCAGTAGTATACAGGCTGTTCAGTACTTC
d_call: TRBD1; clone_size: once; j_call: TRBJ1-2; v_call: TRBV9; cdr3_aa: CASSPRTGNYGYTF; cdr3_nt: TGTGCCAGCAGCCCCCGGACAGGGAATTATGGCTACACCTTC
d_call: -; clone_size: -; j_call: TRBJ2-4; v_call: TRBV28; cdr3_aa: CASSVDLAKNIQYF; cdr3_nt: TGTGCCAGCAGTGTGGACTTAGCCAAAAACATTCAGTACTTC
d_call: TRBD2; clone_size: -; j_call: TRBJ2-3; v_call: TRBV28; cdr3_aa: CASSLRGLAGGDTQYF; cdr3_nt: TGTGCCAGCAGTTTACGGGGACTAGCGGGAGGCGATACGCAGTATTTT
d_call: TRBD2; clone_size: -; j_call: TRBJ2-7; v_call: TRBV5-1; cdr3_aa: CASSTGLAGGAEQYF; cdr3_nt: TGCGCCAGCAGCACAGGACTAGCGGGAGGCGCCGAGCAGTACTTC
d_call: TRBD1; clone_size: once; j_call: TRBJ1-2; v_call: TRBV6-5; cdr3_aa: CASSLHGTANYGYTF; cdr3_nt: TGTGCCAGCAGTTTGCATGGGACAGCTAACTATGGCTACACCTTC
d_call: TRBD1; clone_size: -; j_call: TRBJ2-5; v_call: TRBV7-9; cdr3_aa: CASSLTGGRETQYF; cdr3_nt: TGTGCCAGCAGCTTGACAGGGGGACGGGAGACCCAGTACTTC
d_call: TRBD1; clone_size: -; j_call: TRBJ1-2; v_call: TRBV28; cdr3_aa: CASSLGDSYYGYTF; cdr3_nt: TGTGCCAGCAGTTTAGGGGACAGCTACTATGGCTACACCTTC
d_call: TRBD2; clone_size: -; j_call: TRBJ2-7; v_call: TRBV11-2; cdr3_aa: CASSLDSLAGGREQYF; cdr3_nt: TGTGCCAGCAGCTTAGATTCGCTAGCGGGAGGCCGTGAGCAGTACTTC